This T cell receptor beta chain is drawn from a study of CD8 T cells in Susac syndrome. Reverse transcription of roughly 0.45 to 1 ug RNA used random hexamers. TCRdb recomputed calls from the immunoSEQ multiplex PCR reads with MiXCR, one row per CDR3 protein. The table records under 200,000 distinct CDR3 sequences, roughly 95% of them present only once. The CDR3 sequence is 17 residues long. CDR1 and CDR2 from the germline V gene are MGHRA and YSYEKL. V lost 4 bases and J lost 5; bases outside the gene matches: 13. The chain uses TRBV4-1 and TRBJ2-1; 8 bases fit TRBD2. The sequence was collected from a human donor with multiple sclerosis. The sample comprised CD8+ T cells from PBMCs. The CDR3 bases are TGCGCCAGCAGCCCCCAGCGGGCGCGGGAGGTCAACAATGAGCAGTTCTTC. Protein: CASSPQRAREVNNEQFF.